The 18 T cell receptor beta chains presented below share a single source sample, sequenced in a study of radiotherapy plus CTLA-4 blockade in lung cancer. Sequencing used immunoSEQ multiplex PCR; TCRdb keeps in-frame clones, though not all of them. This table holds around 24,000 clones, 73% found once. Sequenced material: peripheral blood, taken from a patient treated with radiotherapy plus ipilimumab. Receptors were obtained from a human donor with non-small cell lung cancer who had stable disease on radiotherapy plus ipilimumab.

The rearrangement joins TRBV19 to TRBJ1-3; 8 bases align to TRBD1. Germline V lookup: CDR1 LNHDA, CDR2 SQIVND (reference sequence). The J segment lost 1 base and the V segment lost 5 bases, leaving 7 bases of the junction unmatched. CDR3 length: 16 amino acids. The CDR3 reads CASSADRGSSGNTIYF. CDR3 bases: TGTGCCAGTAGTGCCGACAGGGGATCTTCTGGAAACACCATATATTTT.

This clone has only one observation. The J gene is TRBJ1-1, the V gene TRBV15; D remains unclear. Germline loops: CDR1 LNHNV, CDR2 YYDKDF (reference sequence). V was shortened by 1 base and J by 5 bases, with 11 bases between the two germline ends. CDR3 size: 14 residues. The CDR3 spells CATSRGWRGTEAFF. In nucleotides, the CDR3 is TGTGCCACCAGCAGAGGTTGGCGAGGGACTGAAGCTTTCTTT.

This chain links TRBV29-1 with TRBJ1-1; weak D call: TRBD1 (6 bases). Trimming took 8 bases from V and 5 from J, leaving 18 bases between them. CDR3 length: 13 amino acids. Germline V gene lookup returns CDR1 SQVTM and CDR2 ANQGSEA. The CDR3 DNA reads as TGCAGCCCAAACCGGGGGGGCGGAACTGAAGCTTTCTTT. As protein: CSPNRGGGTEAFF.

The rearrangement links TRBV19 to TRBJ2-7; tentatively, D is TRBD1 (5 bases). The CDR3 runs 12 residues. V lost 3 bases to trimming and J lost 13 bases, with 16 bases between them. CDR1 and CDR2 (germline): LNHDA, SQIVND (reference sequence). The CDR3 loop reads CASSIREYPLYF. As DNA, the CDR3 is TGTGCCAGTAGTATCAGGGAATATCCCCTCTACTTC.

This clone was picked up one time. The chain recombines TRBV5-6 with TRBJ1-2; no reliable D call. The germline CDR1 and CDR2 sequences are SGHDT and YYEEEE. The germline V and J ends were trimmed by 1 base and 4 bases, with 14 bases remaining between them. The CDR3 is 15 amino acids. Written as DNA, the CDR3 is TGTGCCAGCAGCTTGCACTCCCCGGTTCCCTATGGCTACACCTTC. It yields the protein CASSLHSPVPYGYTF. The whole variable domain, filled in from reference TRBV5-6 and TRBJ1-2, reads DAGVTQSPTHLIKTRGQQVTLRCSPKSGHDTVSWYQQALGQGPQFIFQYYEEEERQRGNFPDRFSGHQFPNYSSELNVNALLLGDSALYLCASSLHSPVPYGYTFGSGTRLTVV.

The chain is built from TRBV6-5 and TRBJ2-1; possibly TRBD2 for D (5 bases). The CDR3 covers 14 residues. CDR1 is MNHEY, CDR2 SVGAGI, per germline. Deletions cut 5 bases from V and 5 bases from J, with 13 bases between. CDR3 amino acids: CASSPYVRDNEQFF. CDR3 DNA sequence: TGTGCCAGCAGTCCCTATGTGAGGGACAATGAGCAGTTCTTC.

This clone was observed a handful of times. The chain is built from TRBV7-9 and TRBJ1-1; no definite D call. This CDR3 has 12 amino acids. The germline V gene has CDR1 SEHNR and CDR2 FQNEAQ (reference sequence). V was trimmed by 2 bases and J by 13 bases, leaving 14 bases between them. The CDR3, as DNA: TGTGCCAGCAGCTTATCCGAGTCGGGAGTTTTCTTT. This sequence encodes CASSLSESGVFF.

The chain links TRBV13 to TRBJ1-2; no clear D. Trimming removed 4 bases at V and 8 bases at J, with 11 bases between. This CDR3 is 12 amino acids long. CDR1 and CDR2 (germline): PRHDT, FYEKMQ (reference sequence). The CDR3 sequence: CASSSDLGGYTF. DNA of the CDR3: TGTGCCAGCAGCTCAGACCTGGGGGGCTACACCTTC.

The chain couples TRBV9 to TRBJ2-7; TRBD1 or TRBD2 may be the D gene (5 bases each). Deletions cut 0 bases from V and 2 bases from J, with 15 bases between. CDR3 length: 16 amino acids. Per the germline V gene, CDR1 is SGDLS and CDR2 is YYNGEE. The CDR3 reads CASSVGLRDRTYEQYF. For the CDR3, the DNA is TGTGCCAGCAGCGTAGGGCTCCGGGACCGCACCTACGAGCAGTACTTC.

This clone showed up just a few times. This CDR3 is also generated by other DNA sequences in the sample. V is TRBV5-1 and J is TRBJ1-1; D is ambiguous. The V end lost 4 bases, the J end lost 1 base, and 14 bases lay between the germline ends. The CDR3 has 15 amino acids. Germline loops: CDR1 SGHRS, CDR2 YFSETQ. The CDR3, as DNA: TGCGCCAGCAGCCCCGGAAGGTTTGGGAACACTGAAGCTTTCTTT. Its protein is CASSPGRFGNTEAFF. Looking up the rest from reference TRBV5-1 and TRBJ1-1 gives the full variable domain: KAGVTQTPRYLIKTRGQQVTLSCSPISGHRSVSWYQQTPGQGLQFLFEYFSETQRNKGNFPGRFSGRQFSNSRSEMNVSTLELGDSALYLCASSPGRFGNTEAFFGQGTRLTVV.

V gene TRBV11-2 combines with J gene TRBJ2-7, with 8 bases that match TRBD1. This CDR3 is built from 16 residues. CDR1 and CDR2 from the germline V gene are SGHAT and FQNNGV. J gave up 2 bases and V 7 bases, and 13 bases lay outside the gene matches. This CDR3 reads CASNNLPGGTTYEQYF. The DNA for the CDR3 is TGTGCCAGCAACAACCTACCAGGGGGCACGACCTACGAGCAGTACTTC.

The V call is TRBV7-9, the J call TRBJ2-7, with D perhaps matching TRBD2 (6 bases). The V end was cut by 5 bases, the J end by 6 bases, with 14 bases between. This CDR3 spans 13 amino acids. Germline V gene lookup returns CDR1 SEHNR and CDR2 FQNEAQ (reference sequence). In nucleotides, the CDR3 is TGTGCCAGCAGCCGGGACCGGAGGGGCGAGCAGTACTTC. Translated, it gives CASSRDRRGEQYF.

This chain joins TRBV5-1 and TRBJ2-3; 7 nucleotides align to TRBD2. From germline, CDR1 is SGHRS and CDR2 YFSETQ. V shed 9 bases, J shed 2 bases, and the junction held 9 bases outside the gene matches. This CDR3 is built from 14 residues. The CDR3 sequence: CATAGGRDTDTQYF. The CDR3 DNA sequence: TGCGCCACCGCCGGGGGGAGGGACACAGATACGCAGTATTTT. Full variable domain (rest looked up from reference TRBV5-1 and TRBJ2-3): KAGVTQTPRYLIKTRGQQVTLSCSPISGHRSVSWYQQTPGQGLQFLFEYFSETQRNKGNFPGRFSGRQFSNSRSEMNVSTLELGDSALYLCATAGGRDTDTQYFGPGTRLTVL.

This chain uses TRBV6-5 with TRBJ2-1, with D perhaps TRBD1 (5 bases). This CDR3 is built from 13 residues. Germline loops: CDR1 MNHEY, CDR2 SVGAGI. The V end lost 6 bases, the J end lost 4 bases, and 10 bases lay between the germline ends. CDR3 amino acids: CASRRDRYNEQFF. The CDR3 nucleotides read TGTGCCAGCAGGAGAGACAGATACAATGAGCAGTTCTTC.

The gene calls are TRBV25-1 and TRBJ1-4, with D possibly TRBD1 on 6 matching bases. The CDR3 spans 13 residues. V lost 6 bases to trimming and J lost 8 bases, with 13 bases between them. Germline lookup yields CDR1 MGHDK and CDR2 SYGVNS. The CDR3: CASSSGVGEKLFF. Here the CDR3 DNA reads TGTGCCAGCAGCTCAGGGGTCGGGGAAAAACTGTTTTTT.

This chain links TRBV4-1 with TRBJ2-5; D gene unclear. V was clipped by 0 bases and J by 2 bases, with 7 bases between them. The CDR3 runs 14 residues. Germline V gene sequence: CDR1 MGHRA, CDR2 YSYEKL. CDR3 amino acids: CASSQDGYQETQYF. In DNA form, the CDR3 reads TGCGCCAGCAGCCAAGACGGATATCAAGAGACCCAGTACTTC.

The chain has TRBV18 and TRBJ1-5; no clear D gene. The CDR3 contains 13 residues. The V end was cut by 3 bases, the J end by 9 bases, with 12 bases between. Looked up from germline, CDR1 is KGHSH and CDR2 is LQKENI. CDR3 in amino acids: CASSPSLERPQHF. For the CDR3, the DNA is TGTGCCAGCTCACCCTCTTTGGAACGGCCCCAGCATTTT.

The V gene is TRBV6-5, the J gene TRBJ2-7; D is tentatively TRBD1 or TRBD2 (5 bases each). Per germline, CDR1 MNHEY and CDR2 SVGAGI. This CDR3 is built from 15 residues. Trimming stripped 5 bases from V and 3 bases from J, with 17 bases between. CDR3 coding DNA: TGTGCCAGCAGTCCCACCGGGGACGGTGGCTACGAGCAGTACTTC. This translates into CASSPTGDGGYEQYF.